This TCR beta chain was sequenced in a study of T cells in women clearing cervical HPV infection. Of note for this clone: The read ends 3 residues early relative to the CDR3; the germline J gene fills the gap.

Germline CDR1 and CDR2: LNHDA and SQIVND (reference sequence). V lost 4 bases, J lost 2 bases, and 8 bases stayed unmatched. The CDR3 length is 16 residues. Here immunoSEQ multiplex PCR was the method, and the copy in TCRdb shows in-frame clones only, minus some. This sample's table reports approximately 40,000 clones. Sequencing input: blood buffy coat. The TCR originated in a woman between 18 and 75 years old with a cervical HPV16 infection that either progressed to CIN3+ or cleared (not recorded which). V and J are TRBV19 and TRBJ1-5; 7 bases match TRBD1. The CDR3 bases that were read are TGTGCCAGTAGTAGTGAACAGGGGAGGGGCAATCAGCCC. Protein: CASSSEQGRGNQP. The full CDR3 protein reads CASSSEQGRGNQPQHF.